This T cell receptor (beta chain) emerged from a study of T cells after yellow fever vaccination. Regarding the study as a whole: Abundant clonotypes (contaminants from the bulk population) could be present in FACS-sorted repertoires. Post-booster repertoires contained most primary-vaccination clones again (roughly 97% CD4, around 88% CD8).

From germline, CDR1 is LGHNA and CDR2 YSLEER. The J segment lost 6 bases and the V segment lost 2 bases, leaving 17 bases of the junction unmatched. The CDR3 covers 18 residues. TCRdb re-called the 5' RACE reads with MiXCR, one entry per CDR3 protein. The sample shows under 300,000 distinct CDR3 sequences, 6.5% to 8.5% of them seen only once. This clonotype was counted ten times or more. The antigen remains unidentified. This rearrangement joins TRBV4-3 to TRBJ2-3; 7 bases are a match to TRBD1. The clonotype originates from a man aged 25 to 40 who received the YFV17D yellow fever vaccine. Sample: CD4+ T cells sorted from PBMCs, taken 15 days after the yellow fever booster vaccination. CDR3 coding DNA: TGCGCCAGCAGCCAATATTCGGTCCTTACAGGGGTAGTGGATACGCAGTATTTT. Its translation: CASSQYSVLTGVVDTQYF.